This TCR beta chain comes out of a study of CD8+CD57+ T cells in acquired aplastic anemia. Study-wide context: CD4+ and CD8+ cells, once sorted, gave DNA averaging approximately 3.4 ug.

By flow cytometry, patients selected for sequencing had shown an expansion of CD8+CD57+ cells. Trimming cost V 1 base and J 8 bases; bases outside gene matches: 4. The CDR3 totals 14 residues. Germline V gene data show CDR1 as LNHNV and CDR2 as YYDKDF (reference sequence). Genomic DNA served as template for TCR beta VDJ and CDR3 profiling. In TCRdb, the reads were re-called with MiXCR into one record per CDR3 protein. The sample records about 120,000 distinct CDR3 sequences, 50% to 70% being singletons. This clonotype appeared a few times. The V and J genes are TRBV15 and TRBJ2-1; the match to TRBD1 covers 8 bases. Sequenced input: sorted CD4+, CD8+, or CD8+CD57+ T cells (not recorded which) from PBMCs. The sequence was obtained from a human donor with aplastic anemia. The CDR3 spells CATSRGTGRDEQFF. The CDR3 nucleotides are TGTGCCACCAGCAGAGGGACAGGGCGGGATGAGCAGTTCTTC.